Below are 32 T cell receptor beta chains sequenced from a single sample in a study of T cell changes during pregnancy in multiple sclerosis. The assay was immunoSEQ multiplex PCR, and TCRdb's table has in-frame clones only and misses some. The sample lists tens of thousands of clones; around 94% were seen once. The source material was peripheral blood, sampled in the third trimester of pregnancy. Every receptor here comes from a female donor with multiple sclerosis, enrolled in a pregnancy study.

This chain uses TRBV29-1 with TRBJ2-7, with 14 bases that match TRBD2. This CDR3 has 15 residues. The ends lost 3 bases at V and 3 bases at J; junction bases unmatched: 4. Germline CDR1 SQVTM, CDR2 ANQGSEA. The CDR3 DNA reads TGCAGCGTTGAGGCCGGGACTAGCGGGAGCTACGAGCAGTACTTC. This codes for CSVEAGTSGSYEQYF.

The J gene is TRBJ1-2, the V gene TRBV30; D not resolved. Trimming cost V 5 bases and J 1 base, with 2 bases left between them. The CDR3 has 10 residues. The germline V gene encodes CDR1 GTSNPN and CDR2 SVGIG (reference sequence). Here the CDR3 DNA reads TGTGCCTGGCTTAACTATGGCTACACCTTC. Translation gives CAWLNYGYTF.

The chain combines TRBV12-2 with TRBJ2-7; no DNA check was done on the table's D call, TRBD2. TRBV12-2 is a known pseudogene. The CDR3 is made up of 17 amino acids. CDR3 DNA sequence: TGTGCAAGTCGCTTAGTGTTGATGGGGCGGGAGGGCGACGAGCAGTACTTC. It yields the protein CASRLVLMGREGDEQYF.

This chain links TRBV7-8 with TRBJ1-5, with D maybe TRBD1 (5 bases). The CDR3 sequence is 13 residues long. Trimming removed 5 bases from V and 3 bases from J, with 8 bases in between. Germline CDR1 and CDR2: SGHVS and FQNEAQ. The DNA for the CDR3 is TGTGCCAGCAGCCTGGACACCAATCAGCCCCAGCATTTT. It encodes CASSLDTNQPQHF.

The V call is TRBV9, the J call TRBJ2-3; D is possibly TRBD2 (6 bases). Germline V gene lookup returns CDR1 SGDLS and CDR2 YYNGEE. V dropped 4 bases and J dropped 3 bases, with 12 bases sitting between them. The CDR3 consists of 14 residues. CDR3 in amino acids: CASSHSGQTDTQYF. DNA of the CDR3: TGTGCCAGCAGCCATAGCGGCCAGACAGATACGCAGTATTTT.

The chain recombines TRBV5-4 with TRBJ1-2; maybe TRBD1 (5 bases). The CDR3 length is 13 residues. CDR1 is SGHNT and CDR2 is YYREEE in the germline V gene (reference sequence). The V end was cut by 4 bases, the J end by 6 bases, with 13 bases between. DNA of the CDR3: TGTGCCAGCAGCCTGGGGCAGGTGAATGGCTACACCTTC. Protein: CASSLGQVNGYTF.

V and J are TRBV7-6 and TRBJ1-3, with TRBD1 matching over 7 bases. V was pared by 5 bases and J by 2 bases, with 12 bases of the junction left unmatched. CDR1 and CDR2 (germline): SGHVS, FNYEAQ. The CDR3 loop spans 17 amino acids. DNA of the CDR3: TGTGCCAGCAGCCAATATTTACAGGGGAAAGCTGGAAACACCATATATTTT. Amino acids: CASSQYLQGKAGNTIYF.

The gene calls are TRBV7-9 and TRBJ2-2; D not resolved. In germline, CDR1 is SEHNR, CDR2 FQNEAQ (reference sequence). The V end lost 5 bases, the J end lost 6 bases, and 10 bases lay between the germline ends. There are 13 residues in the CDR3. The CDR3 here is CASSRYSPGELFF. CDR3 in DNA: TGTGCCAGCAGCAGATACAGTCCCGGGGAGCTGTTTTTT.

CDR3 bases: TGTGCCAGCAGTTTCCGACCTGGACTAGCGGGGAACAATGAGCAGTTCTTC. Its translation: CASSFRPGLAGNNEQFF. This chain links TRBV7-3 with TRBJ2-1; 12 bases map to TRBD2. CDR1 is SGHTA and CDR2 is FQGTGA in the germline V gene. After removal of 6 bases from V and 5 bases from J, the junction contained 11 bases not matched to a gene. This CDR3 is 17 amino acids long. Using reference TRBV7-3 and TRBJ2-1 for the parts outside the CDR3, the full variable domain is GAGVSQTPSNKVTEKGKYVELRCDPISGHTALYWYRQSLGQGPEFLIYFQGTGAADDSGLPNDRFFAVRPEGSVSTLKIQRTERGDSAVYLCASSFRPGLAGNNEQFFGPGTRLTVL.

The chain has TRBV11-3 and TRBJ2-3; D not certain. The CDR3 length is 12 residues. The germline V and J ends were trimmed by 5 bases and 1 base, with 4 bases remaining between them. CDR1 and CDR2 (germline): SGHNT, YENEEA. CDR3: CASSTGTDTQYF. In nucleotides, the CDR3 is TGTGCCAGCAGCACAGGCACAGATACGCAGTATTTT.

This clone was counted between two and nine times. V usage is TRBV2 and J usage is TRBJ1-4; 7 bases line up with TRBD1. Germline V gene lookup returns CDR1 SNHLY and CDR2 FYNNEI. Trimming cost V 7 bases and J 5 bases; bases outside gene matches: 7. This CDR3 has 14 amino acids. The DNA for the CDR3 is TGTGCCAGCATCCGAAGGACAGGAAATGAAAAACTGTTTTTT. As protein: CASIRRTGNEKLFF. The full variable domain, with the rest looked up from reference TRBV2 and TRBJ1-4, is EPEVTQTPSHQVTQMGQEVILRCVPISNHLYFYWYRQILGQKVEFLVSFYNNEISEKSEIFDDQFSVERPDGSNFTLKIRSTKLEDSAMYFCASIRRTGNEKLFFGSGTQLSVL.

V gene TRBV7-6 combines with J gene TRBJ2-3; 7 bases are shared with TRBD2. CDR3 length: 16 residues. Germline assignment: CDR1 SGHVS and CDR2 FNYEAQ. Trimming removed 5 bases from V and 2 bases from J; junction bases left unmatched: 10. The CDR3 DNA sequence: TGTGCCAGCAGCCCCGGAGTGGGAGGGATCACAGATACGCAGTATTTT. Translated: CASSPGVGGITDTQYF.

The V gene is TRBV11-2, the J gene TRBJ2-6, with D perhaps matching TRBD2 (6 bases). This CDR3 has 10 residues. CDR1 is SGHAT and CDR2 is FQNNGV in the germline V gene. V lost 8 bases and J 18 bases, leaving 14 bases between the germline ends. The CDR3 here is CASGGTTPTF. The CDR3 DNA is TGTGCCAGCGGCGGGACGACCCCGACTTTC.

This chain links TRBV5-1 with TRBJ2-3, with 11 bases aligning to TRBD1. The V segment lost 4 bases and the J segment 4 bases; nucleotides outside the gene matches: 11. Germline CDR1 is SGHRS and CDR2 is YFSETQ. The CDR3 totals 17 residues. This CDR3 is CASSRDRGGTVSDTQYF. The CDR3 DNA follows: TGCGCCAGCAGCCGGGACAGGGGGGGTACGGTGTCAGATACGCAGTATTTT.

V and J are TRBV7-9 and TRBJ1-5; possible D gene TRBD1, 5 bases. Germline loops: CDR1 SEHNR, CDR2 FQNEAQ (reference sequence). V lost 1 base and J lost 2, with 12 bases in between. The CDR3 consists of 16 residues. The CDR3 DNA is TGTGCCAGCAGCTTAGTGGGGGGGACGGGCAATCAGCCCCAGCATTTT. Protein sequence: CASSLVGGTGNQPQHF.

V gene TRBV5-1 combines with J gene TRBJ2-7, with 10 positions matching TRBD1. The CDR3 has 14 amino acids. Germline lookup yields CDR1 SGHRS and CDR2 YFSETQ. With V trimmed by 3 bases and J by 5 bases, 5 bases remained unmatched. The CDR3 reads CASSSTGGFDEQYF. DNA of the CDR3: TGCGCCAGCAGCTCGACAGGGGGCTTCGACGAGCAGTACTTC.

The chain recombines TRBV2 with TRBJ2-1; 7 bases are a match to TRBD2. The length of the CDR3 is 15 residues. Germline trimming cut 8 bases from V and 7 bases from J; bases unmatched to any gene: 14. Germline CDR1 SNHLY, CDR2 FYNNEI. The CDR3 coding sequence is TGTGCCAGCGCTAGACTCAGCGGGATTGTAAATGAGCAGTTCTTC. It is translated as CASARLSGIVNEQFF.

CDR3 sequence: CASRPTSGRGQSYEQYF. CDR3 in DNA: TGTGCCAGCAGACCTACTAGCGGGAGGGGTCAGAGCTACGAGCAGTACTTC. V usage is TRBV28 and J usage is TRBJ2-7; 13 nucleotides match TRBD2. J lost 3 bases, V lost 6 bases, and 11 bases had no gene match. The CDR3 runs to 17 residues. Germline CDR1 is MDHEN and CDR2 is SYDVKM.

This CDR3 is CASSYQQTDTQYF. CDR3 nucleotide sequence: TGTGCCAGCAGTTATCAACAGACAGATACGCAGTATTTT. The chain uses TRBV28 and TRBJ2-3, with D unresolved. Per germline, CDR1 MDHEN and CDR2 SYDVKM. Trimming took 4 bases from V and 3 from J, leaving 8 bases between them. This CDR3 contains 13 residues.

This chain uses TRBV5-1 with TRBJ1-5; 9 bases map to TRBD1. V shed 0 bases, J shed 4 bases, and the junction held 5 bases outside the gene matches. CDR1 and CDR2 (germline): SGHRS, YFSETQ. CDR3 length: 16 residues. Here the CDR3 reads CASSLVDRGGNQPQHF. As DNA, the CDR3 is TGCGCCAGCAGCTTGGTGGACAGGGGAGGAAATCAGCCCCAGCATTTT.

With regard to this clone: Compared with germline, one end of the junction differs, possibly owing to a read error. The rearrangement links TRBV7-9 to TRBJ2-1, with 7 nucleotides matching TRBD1. The CDR3 is made up of 14 amino acids. Germline V gene sequence: CDR1 SEHNR, CDR2 FQNEAQ (reference sequence). CDR3 in DNA: TGTGCCAGCAGCGCCTCCGGGACAGATTATGAGAAGTTCTTC. It specifies CASSASGTDYEKFF.

The CDR3 region is CASSPQQGRETQYF. The CDR3 nucleotides are TGTGCCAGCTCACCACAACAGGGGAGGGAGACCCAGTACTTC. The chain employs TRBV18 and TRBJ2-5, with a tentative D call TRBD1 (7 bases). The CDR3 runs 14 residues. Germline CDR1 is KGHSH and CDR2 is LQKENI. Trimming pared 1 base from V and 5 bases from J, leaving 11 bases between.

The chain uses TRBV19 and TRBJ2-7; 7 nucleotides line up with TRBD2. J was trimmed by 2 bases and V by 3 bases; bases with no gene match: 7. Per germline, CDR1 LNHDA and CDR2 SQIVND (reference sequence). The CDR3 contains 15 residues. CDR3 region: CASSILPSGPYEQYF. The CDR3 DNA follows: TGTGCCAGTAGTATTCTCCCTAGCGGCCCCTACGAGCAGTACTTC. Supplemented by reference TRBV19 and TRBJ2-7, the full variable domain reads DGGITQSPKYLFRKEGQNVTLSCEQNLNHDAMYWYRQDPGQGLRLIYYSQIVNDFQKGDIAEGYSVSREKKESFPLTVTSAQKNPTAFYLCASSILPSGPYEQYFGPGTRLTVT.

The chain carries TRBV7-9 and TRBJ2-1; TRBD1 matches at 7 bases. V was clipped by 1 base and J by 3 bases; unmatched bases: 3. Germline CDR1 reads SEHNR; CDR2 reads FQNEAQ (reference sequence). This CDR3 contains 15 residues. Written as DNA, the CDR3 is TGTGCCAGCAGCTTAGTGGCAGGGGGCTACAATGAGCAGTTCTTC. Amino acids: CASSLVAGGYNEQFF.

V is TRBV11-2 and J is TRBJ2-3; D may be TRBD2 (6 bases). Trimming took off 1 base at V and 5 bases at J, with 16 bases between the two ends. Germline CDR1 SGHAT, CDR2 FQNNGV. The CDR3 length is 16 residues. CDR3 sequence reads: CASSLGLVGSGDTQYF. Here the CDR3 DNA reads TGTGCCAGCAGCTTAGGACTAGTCGGGAGCGGAGATACGCAGTATTTT. The full variable domain, in which reference TRBV11-2 and TRBJ2-3 provide the parts outside the CDR3, is EAGVAQSPRYKIIEKRQSVAFWCNPISGHATLYWYQQILGQGPKLLIQFQNNGVVDDSQLPKDRFSAERLKGVDSTLKIQPAKLEDSAVYLCASSLGLVGSGDTQYFGPGTRLTVL.

V usage is TRBV5-1 and J usage is TRBJ2-4; TRBD1 agrees at 9 bases. The CDR3 runs to 14 residues. Per the germline V gene, CDR1 is SGHRS and CDR2 is YFSETQ. V lost 4 bases to trimming and J lost 5 bases; unmatched junction nucleotides: 4. CDR3 amino acids: CASSKRQGENIQYF. CDR3 bases: TGCGCCAGCAGCAAGAGACAGGGGGAAAACATTCAGTACTTC.

The chain combines TRBV7-6 with TRBJ2-2; D ambiguous. Trimming stripped 2 bases from V and 1 base from J, with 14 bases between. Germline V gene sequence: CDR1 SGHVS, CDR2 FNYEAQ. CDR3 size: 17 residues. Written as DNA, the CDR3 is TGTGCCAGCAGCTTATACTCCGGCCAGCGGAACACCGGGGAGCTGTTTTTT. Translation: CASSLYSGQRNTGELFF.

The chain has TRBV27 and TRBJ2-3; D is perhaps TRBD1 (5 bases). The V gene's germline CDR1 is MNHEY and CDR2 SMNVEV (reference sequence). Trimming removed 4 bases from V and 1 base from J, with 9 bases in between. The CDR3 is 14 amino acids. The CDR3 DNA reads TGTGCCAGCAGTTCCAGGGCCCGCACAGATACGCAGTATTTT. As protein: CASSSRARTDTQYF.

The chain uses TRBV21-1 and TRBJ1-4. TRBV21-1 is given as a pseudogene. The CDR3 runs 14 residues. CDR3 DNA: TGTGCCAGCAGCAAGGTCTACGGGAATGAAAAACTGTTTTTT. Its translation: CASSKVYGNEKLFF.

The rearrangement links TRBV6-5 to TRBJ1-2; D is unresolved. The CDR3 has 12 amino acids. CDR1 is MNHEY and CDR2 is SVGAGI in the germline V gene. The V end was cut by 6 bases, the J end by 5 bases, with 10 bases between. This CDR3 reads CASSPPGYGYTF. Here the CDR3 DNA reads TGTGCCAGCAGCCCCCCCGGGTATGGCTACACCTTC.

This chain uses TRBV5-1 with TRBJ2-1; a possible D gene is TRBD1 (6 bases). CDR3 length equals 15 residues. V lost 2 bases and J lost 9, with 18 bases in between. The germline V gene has CDR1 SGHRS and CDR2 YFSETQ. The CDR3, as DNA: TGCGCCAGCAGCTTAGAGGGACATGATGAGGGTGAGCAGTTCTTC. This sequence encodes CASSLEGHDEGEQFF.

This rearrangement joins TRBV5-1 to TRBJ2-7; tentative D call: TRBD2 (6 bases). Germline V gene sequence: CDR1 SGHRS, CDR2 YFSETQ. The CDR3 extends over 15 amino acids. V was shortened by 4 bases and J by 2 bases, with 16 bases between the two germline ends. The CDR3, as DNA: TGCGCCAGCAGCCCCGGTCGGGGCGGGACCTACGAGCAGTACTTC. Its translation: CASSPGRGGTYEQYF.